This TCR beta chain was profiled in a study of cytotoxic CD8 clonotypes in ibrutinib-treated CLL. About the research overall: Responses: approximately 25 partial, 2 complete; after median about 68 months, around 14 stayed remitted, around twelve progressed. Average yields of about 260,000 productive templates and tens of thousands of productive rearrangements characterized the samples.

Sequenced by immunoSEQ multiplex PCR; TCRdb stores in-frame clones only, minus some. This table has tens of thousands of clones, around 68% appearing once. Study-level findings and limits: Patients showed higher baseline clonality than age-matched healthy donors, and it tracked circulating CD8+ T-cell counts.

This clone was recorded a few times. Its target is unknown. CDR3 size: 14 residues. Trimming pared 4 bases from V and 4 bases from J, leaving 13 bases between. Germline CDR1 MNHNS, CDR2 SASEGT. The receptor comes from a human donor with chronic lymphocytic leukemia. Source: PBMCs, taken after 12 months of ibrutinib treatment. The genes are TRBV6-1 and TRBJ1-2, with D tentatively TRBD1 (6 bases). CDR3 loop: CASSARTVFYGYTF. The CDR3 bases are TGTGCCAGCAGTGCTCGGACAGTCTTCTATGGCTACACCTTC.